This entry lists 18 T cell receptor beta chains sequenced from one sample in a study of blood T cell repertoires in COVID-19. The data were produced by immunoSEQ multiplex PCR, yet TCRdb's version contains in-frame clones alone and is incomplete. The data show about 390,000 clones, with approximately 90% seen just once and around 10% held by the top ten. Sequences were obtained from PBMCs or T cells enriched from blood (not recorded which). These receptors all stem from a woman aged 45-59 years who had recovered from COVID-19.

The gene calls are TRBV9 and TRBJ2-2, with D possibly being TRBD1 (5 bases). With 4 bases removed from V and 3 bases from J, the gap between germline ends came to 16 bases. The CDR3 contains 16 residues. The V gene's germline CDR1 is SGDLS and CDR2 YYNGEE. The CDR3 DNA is TGTGCCAGCAGCCATCCCCTGACAGAATACACCGGGGAGCTGTTTTTT. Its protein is CASSHPLTEYTGELFF.

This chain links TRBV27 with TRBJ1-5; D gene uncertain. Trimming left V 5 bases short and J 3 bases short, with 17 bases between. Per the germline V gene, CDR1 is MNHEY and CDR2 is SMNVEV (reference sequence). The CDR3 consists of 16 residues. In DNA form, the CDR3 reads TGTGCCAGCAGTAAGTTGGTGGGCGTAAACAATCAGCCCCAGCATTTT. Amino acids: CASSKLVGVNNQPQHF.

The CDR3 DNA follows: TGTGCCAGCAGCTCCCCGACGAGGTACGAGCAGTACTTC. This sequence encodes CASSSPTRYEQYF. This rearrangement joins TRBV7-9 to TRBJ2-7; D is unclear. CDR1 is SEHNR, CDR2 FQNEAQ, per germline (reference sequence). The V and J ends lost 4 bases and 4 bases respectively, with 11 bases between them. The CDR3 has 13 amino acids.

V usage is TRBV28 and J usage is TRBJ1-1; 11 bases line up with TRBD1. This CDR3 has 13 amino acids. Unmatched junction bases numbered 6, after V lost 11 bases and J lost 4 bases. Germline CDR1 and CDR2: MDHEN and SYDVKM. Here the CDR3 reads CAVRDRGITEAFF. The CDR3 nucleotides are TGTGCCGTCCGGGACAGGGGGATCACTGAAGCTTTCTTT.

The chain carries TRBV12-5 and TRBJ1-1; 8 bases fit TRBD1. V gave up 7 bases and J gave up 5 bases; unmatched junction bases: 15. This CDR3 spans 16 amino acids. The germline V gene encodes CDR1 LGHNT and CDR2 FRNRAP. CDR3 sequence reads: CASATNGQGAKTEAFF. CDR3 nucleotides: TGTGCTAGTGCCACAAACGGTCAGGGGGCAAAGACTGAAGCTTTCTTT. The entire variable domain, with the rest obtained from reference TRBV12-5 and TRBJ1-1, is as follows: DARVTQTPRHKVTEMGQEVTMRCQPILGHNTVFWYRQTMMQGLELLAYFRNRAPLDDSGMPKDRFSAEMPDATLATLKIQPSEPRDSAVYFCASATNGQGAKTEAFFGQGTRLTVV.

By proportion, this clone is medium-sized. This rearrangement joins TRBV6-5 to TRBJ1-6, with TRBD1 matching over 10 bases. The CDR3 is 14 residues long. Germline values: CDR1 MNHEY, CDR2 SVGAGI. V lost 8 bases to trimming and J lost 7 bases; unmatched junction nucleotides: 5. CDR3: CASGDRGENSPLHF. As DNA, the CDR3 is TGTGCCAGCGGGGACAGGGGAGAGAATTCACCCCTCCACTTT.

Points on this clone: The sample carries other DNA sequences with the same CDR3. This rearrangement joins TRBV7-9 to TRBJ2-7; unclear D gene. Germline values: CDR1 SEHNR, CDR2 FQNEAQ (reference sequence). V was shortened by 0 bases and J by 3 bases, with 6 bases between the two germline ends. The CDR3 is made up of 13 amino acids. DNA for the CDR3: TGTGCCAGCAGCTTAGCTGGCGGCTACGAGCAGTACTTC. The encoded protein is CASSLAGGYEQYF. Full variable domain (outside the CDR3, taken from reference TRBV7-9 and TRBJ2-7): DTGVSQNPRHKITKRGQNVTFRCDPISEHNRLYWYRQTLGQGPEFLTYFQNEAQLEKSRLLSDRFSAERPKGSFSTLEIQRTEQGDSAMYLCASSLAGGYEQYFGPGTRLTVT.

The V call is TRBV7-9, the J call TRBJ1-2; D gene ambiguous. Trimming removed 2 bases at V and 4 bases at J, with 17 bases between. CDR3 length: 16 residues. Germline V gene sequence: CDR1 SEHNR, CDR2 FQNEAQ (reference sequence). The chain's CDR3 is CASSLLPQQASYGYTF. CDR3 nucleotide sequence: TGTGCCAGCAGCTTATTACCCCAGCAGGCCTCCTATGGCTACACCTTC. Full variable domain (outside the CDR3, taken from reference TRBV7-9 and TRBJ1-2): DTGVSQNPRHKITKRGQNVTFRCDPISEHNRLYWYRQTLGQGPEFLTYFQNEAQLEKSRLLSDRFSAERPKGSFSTLEIQRTEQGDSAMYLCASSLLPQQASYGYTFGSGTRLTVV.

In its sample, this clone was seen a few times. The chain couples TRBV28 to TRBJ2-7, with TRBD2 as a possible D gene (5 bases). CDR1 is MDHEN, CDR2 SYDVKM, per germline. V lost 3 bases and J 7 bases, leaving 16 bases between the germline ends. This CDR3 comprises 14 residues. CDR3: CASSFFLRANEQYF. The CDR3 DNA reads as TGTGCCAGCAGTTTCTTCTTGAGGGCGAATGAGCAGTACTTC. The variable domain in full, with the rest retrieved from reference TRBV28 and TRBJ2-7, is DVKVTQSSRYLVKRTGEKVFLECVQDMDHENMFWYRQDPGLGLRLIYFSYDVKMKEKGDIPEGYSVSREKKERFSLILESASTNQTSMYLCASSFFLRANEQYFGPGTRLTVT.

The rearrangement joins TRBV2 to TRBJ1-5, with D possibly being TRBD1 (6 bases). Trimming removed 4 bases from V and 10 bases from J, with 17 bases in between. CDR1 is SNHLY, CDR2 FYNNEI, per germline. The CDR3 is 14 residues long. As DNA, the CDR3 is TGTGCCAGCAGTGTCTCGGACGGGGGGCGTCCCCAGCATTTT. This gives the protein CASSVSDGGRPQHF.

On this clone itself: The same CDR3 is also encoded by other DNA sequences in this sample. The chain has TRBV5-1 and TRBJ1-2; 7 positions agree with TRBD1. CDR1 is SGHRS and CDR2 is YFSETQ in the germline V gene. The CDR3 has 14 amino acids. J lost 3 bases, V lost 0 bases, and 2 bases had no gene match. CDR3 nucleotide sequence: TGCGCCAGCAGCTTGGTTACAGGGGACTATGGCTACACCTTC. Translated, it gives CASSLVTGDYGYTF.

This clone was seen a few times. The CDR3 reads CAWAGTAVYEQYF. In DNA, the CDR3 is TGTGCCTGGGCCGGGACAGCAGTCTACGAGCAGTACTTC. This sequence joins TRBV30 and TRBJ2-7, with TRBD1 matching 7 bases. There are 13 residues in the CDR3. J was trimmed by 3 bases and V by 5 bases; bases with no gene match: 7. Germline V gene sequence: CDR1 GTSNPN, CDR2 SVGIG (reference sequence). Together with reference TRBV30 and TRBJ2-7, the CDR3 gives the full variable domain: SQTIHQWPATLVQPVGSPLSLECTVEGTSNPNLYWYRQAAGRGLQLLFYSVGIGQISSEVPQNLSASRPQDRQFILSSKKLLLSDSGFYLCAWAGTAVYEQYFGPGTRLTVT.

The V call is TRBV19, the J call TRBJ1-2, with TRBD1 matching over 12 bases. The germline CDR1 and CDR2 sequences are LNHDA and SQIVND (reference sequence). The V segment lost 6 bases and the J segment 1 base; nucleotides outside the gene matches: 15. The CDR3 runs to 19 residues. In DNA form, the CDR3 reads TGTGCCAGTAGGAGATCCCCCGGGACAGGGGGCGGTATTAACTATGGCTACACCTTC. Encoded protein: CASRRSPGTGGGINYGYTF.

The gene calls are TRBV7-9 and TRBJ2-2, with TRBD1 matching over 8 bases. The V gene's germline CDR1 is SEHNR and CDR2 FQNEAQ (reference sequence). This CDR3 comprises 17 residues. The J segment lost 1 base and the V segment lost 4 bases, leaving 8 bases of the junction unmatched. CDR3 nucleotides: TGTGCCAGCAGCTCCCGGGACAGGCCGAAGAACACCGGGGAGCTGTTTTTT. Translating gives CASSSRDRPKNTGELFF.

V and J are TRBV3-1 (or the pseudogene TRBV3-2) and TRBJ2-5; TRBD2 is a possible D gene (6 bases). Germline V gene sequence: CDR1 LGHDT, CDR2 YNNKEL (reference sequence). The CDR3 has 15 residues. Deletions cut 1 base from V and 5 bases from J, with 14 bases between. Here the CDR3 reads CASSQVTTTRETQYF. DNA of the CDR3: TGTGCCAGCAGCCAAGTTACGACGACTAGGGAGACCCAGTACTTC.

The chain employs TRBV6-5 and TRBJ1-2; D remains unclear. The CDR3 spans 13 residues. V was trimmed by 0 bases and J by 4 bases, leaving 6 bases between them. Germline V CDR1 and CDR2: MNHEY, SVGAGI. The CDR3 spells CASSYSEGYGYTF. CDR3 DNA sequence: TGTGCCAGCAGTTACTCGGAGGGCTATGGCTACACCTTC.

Here the CDR3 DNA reads TGTGCCAGCACAAGAACAGAGCCCTATGGCTACACCTTC. Its protein is CASTRTEPYGYTF. J is TRBJ1-2 and V is TRBV2; D not certain. The CDR3 covers 13 residues. The V end lost 7 bases, the J end lost 4 bases, and 13 bases lay between the germline ends. CDR1 and CDR2 (germline): SNHLY, FYNNEI. The full variable domain, in which reference TRBV2 and TRBJ1-2 provide the parts outside the CDR3, is EPEVTQTPSHQVTQMGQEVILRCVPISNHLYFYWYRQILGQKVEFLVSFYNNEISEKSEIFDDQFSVERPDGSNFTLKIRSTKLEDSAMYFCASTRTEPYGYTFGSGTRLTVV.

CDR3 nucleotide sequence: TGCGCCAGCAGCTTTGGGACTAGCGGGGGCTATAGCACAGATACGCAGTATTTT. This gives the protein CASSFGTSGGYSTDTQYF. The genes are TRBV5-1 and TRBJ2-3, with 14 bases that match TRBD2. Per the germline V gene, CDR1 is SGHRS and CDR2 is YFSETQ. V was pared by 2 bases and J by 0 bases, with 5 bases of the junction left unmatched. This CDR3 has 18 amino acids.